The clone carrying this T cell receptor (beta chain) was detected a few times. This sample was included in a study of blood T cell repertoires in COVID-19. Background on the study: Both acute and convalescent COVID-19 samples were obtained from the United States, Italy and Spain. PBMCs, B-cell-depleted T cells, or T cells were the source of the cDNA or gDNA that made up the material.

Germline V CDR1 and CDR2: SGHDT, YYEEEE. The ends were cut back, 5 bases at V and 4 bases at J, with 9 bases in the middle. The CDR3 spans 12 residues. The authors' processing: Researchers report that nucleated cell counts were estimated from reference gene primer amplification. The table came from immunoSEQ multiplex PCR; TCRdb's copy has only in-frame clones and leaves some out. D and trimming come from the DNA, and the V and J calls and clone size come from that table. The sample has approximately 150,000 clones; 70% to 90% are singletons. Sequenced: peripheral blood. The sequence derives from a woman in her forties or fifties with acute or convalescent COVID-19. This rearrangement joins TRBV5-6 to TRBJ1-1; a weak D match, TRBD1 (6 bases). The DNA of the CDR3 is TGTGCCAGCAGACAGGGTTTCACTGAAGCTTTCTTT. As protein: CASRQGFTEAFF.